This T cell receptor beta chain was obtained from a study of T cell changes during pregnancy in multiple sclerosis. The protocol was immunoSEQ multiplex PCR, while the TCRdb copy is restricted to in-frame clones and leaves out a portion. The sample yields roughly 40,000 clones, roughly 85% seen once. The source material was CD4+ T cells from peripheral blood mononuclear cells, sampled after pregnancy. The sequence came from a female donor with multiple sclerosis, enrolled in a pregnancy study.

In DNA, the CDR3 is TGTGCCAGCTCACCACTGGCTAGCGGGACTACCTACAATGAGCAGTTCTTC. Its translation is CASSPLASGTTYNEQFF. The gene calls are TRBV18 and TRBJ2-1; 9 positions match TRBD2. The germline CDR1 and CDR2 sequences are KGHSH and LQKENI. The J segment lost 2 bases and the V segment lost 1 base, leaving 6 bases of the junction unmatched. The CDR3 covers 17 residues.